This T cell receptor (beta chain) was sequenced in a study of T cells in Graves' hyperthyroidism and ophthalmopathy. As concerns this clonotype: Its antigen is currently unknown.

Researchers amplified the TCR beta CDR3 regions from RNA transcripts. TCR CDR3 underwent first-round RT-PCR with the HTBI primer set. TCRdb redid the calling of the multiplex PCR reads with MiXCR, one entry per CDR3 protein. The sample holds some 500,000 distinct CDR3 sequences; about an eighth are singletons and the top ten take about a sixth. CDR1 and CDR2 from the germline V gene are MGHDK and SYGVNS. The length of the CDR3 is 15 residues. V lost 4 bases to trimming and J lost 6 bases, with 15 bases between them. Points from the study as a whole: The model identified upcoming ophthalmopathy a median approximately six months ahead of onset.

The study enrolled patients aged 18 to 65 with newly diagnosed hyperthyroidism of under 2 months' duration. Uncontrolled infection, other autoimmune disease, pregnancy or lactation led to exclusion. Clinical symptoms, serum thyroxine, TRAb, thyroid ultrasound and orbital computed tomography established diagnosis. The sequenced sample consisted of blood. The J gene is TRBJ1-4, the V gene TRBV25-1, with D possibly TRBD1 on 6 matching bases. The TCR was taken from a woman between 18 and 29 years old with Graves' hyperthyroidism. The CDR3 coding sequence is TGTGCCAGCAGTGGATGGGGGCACCTTGATGAAAAACTGTTTTTT. Translating it yields CASSGWGHLDEKLFF. Full variable domain (missing parts from reference TRBV25-1 and TRBJ1-4): EADIYQTPRYLVIGTGKKITLECSQTMGHDKMYWYQQDPGMELHLIHYSYGVNSTEKGDLSSESTVSRIRTEHFPLTLESARPSHTSQYLCASSGWGHLDEKLFFGSGTQLSVL.